This TCR beta chain was captured by sequencing in a study of cytomegalovirus exposure and HLA in healthy donors (dated by TCRdb to between 2016 and 2019). Some background on the complete study: An earlier analysis of approximately 640 of the donors reported 250 to 350 Gb of sequence data and some 100 million unique TCR beta sequences from about 200 million T cells. An early release covering approximately 600 HLA-typed donors comprised approximately 300 gigabases of sequencing data and 85 million or so unique TCR sequences. Of the 398 genotyped donors, approximately 83% fell in the genetic ancestry cluster associated with self-reported Caucasian donors. The aim of the study was to test whether cataloging public T cell receptors could identify signatures of past pathogen exposure. The study profiled the T cell repertoires of under 850 subjects by immunosequencing and related them to cytomegalovirus serostatus. Along with the roughly 710-subject first cohort, a separate validation cohort of 120 different subjects was used. To predict cytomegalovirus infection status, the study combined high-throughput TCR immunosequencing, statistical association of individual TCRs with disease status, and machine learning. A later analysis re-analyzed previously published TCR beta repertoires from roughly 690 donors and added high-resolution HLA genotyping to study TCR occurrence patterns. The later analysis used no new phenotypic data to find candidate immune exposures, relying instead on TCR beta sequences and their occurrence across donors. To decide whether each TCR beta V gene segment behaved as functional or pseudogenic, an earlier analysis of over 500 of the donors relied on high-throughput TCR beta sequencing. Donor age, sex, ethnicity and CMV serostatus were compiled together with the repertoire data. Genome-wide SNP genotypes for about 60% of the 666 donors were used in a later genetic analysis, which treated that subset as a discovery cohort. All discovery cohort repertoires had been generated on a single sequencing platform. HLA typing included class I and class II loci at four-digit resolution. Typing coverage differed by locus: A, B, C, DRB1 and DQB1 were typed in roughly 629-630 donors, DQA1 in 500 to 550, DPA1 in some 610, and DPB1 in about 450. A few DR-DQ haplotypes were treated as single units for association and clustering because of strong linkage in the cohort. Among 398 genotyped donors of the cohort, an average of approximately 250,000 unique TCR beta nucleotide sequences were sequenced per donor, roughly 20% of them non-productive. Broader findings and caveats from the paper: A group of highly shared sequence variants was considered likely to be a technical artifact of the sequencing pipeline. In the study, 150 to 200 TCR beta chains were listed as associated with cytomegalovirus. In a later analysis, most CMV-associated TCR beta chains were found to appear HLA-restricted, with HLA associations seemingly driven largely by CMV exposure. At a false discovery rate of 0.05, a later analysis linked some 17,000 TCR beta sequences to specific HLA alleles. A further reported finding was that TCR beta sequences accurately predicted the HLA-A and HLA-B alleles for most subjects in the first cohort. In an earlier analysis of 587 of the donors, most TCR beta V segments appeared in productive rearrangements about 87% or about 30% of the time, broadly matching IMGT annotations. The authors suggested that the approach could potentially be extended to other disease states and immunological phenotypes. CMV serostatus was the only immune exposure information available for the cohort. Because counts were too low, around 17 rarely observed V segments, including chromosome 9 orphons, were left out of the earlier analysis of approximately 580 of the donors. In this cohort, only TCR beta chains were sequenced, and detectable features were limited by the absence of alpha or paired-chain data. Cytomegalovirus status was reported to be diagnosed by the classifier with high specificity and sensitivity in both the original and validation cohorts. Some IMGT-functional V segments, including TRBV6-2 and TRBV6-3, could not be distinguished by the 87-base-pair reads and were therefore excluded. In a later analysis, HLA-associated TCR beta chains showed more clonal expansion and lower generation probabilities than non-associated chains that were equally common. According to a later genetic analysis, donors in an Asian-associated ancestry cluster had fewer N-insertions in productive TCRs than the approximately 630-donor mean. Because HLA typing was missing for some donors at each locus, association tests included only the typed subset. A few of the identified cytomegalovirus-associated TCR beta chains were confirmed in vitro to be specific for cytomegalovirus antigens. In a later analysis, several top co-occurrence clusters were reported to appear linked to parvovirus B19, influenza, CMV and Epstein-Barr virus. In a later analysis, TCR association rates were found to vary across HLA loci, with the most associated TCRs seen for DRB1 alleles and the fewest for HLA-C alleles. Assigning TCR associations to individual alleles was difficult when HLA alleles, especially DR and DQ, strongly co-occurred. V-gene and J-gene trimming of TCR beta chains was associated with a missense DCLRE1C variant in a later genetic analysis, and the association was replicated in an independent cohort. Across donors, most TCR sequences were observed very rarely, whereas some public TCRs were present in many individuals. The presence/absence analyses assumed that sequencing depth was roughly uniform across donors, and that assumption may not be true. Correlated functional status among segregating V segments might reflect linkage disequilibrium, but an unknown experimental factor could not be ruled out.

From its cysteine to its phenylalanine, the CDR3 spans 14 amino acids. CDR3 DNA only is kept here, 42 bases in frame from base 1. Taken from the germline V gene, the CDR1 and CDR2 loops are SQVTM and ANQGSEA. Trimming leaves V shorter by 7 bases and J shorter by 3 bases, with the junction holding 9 bases beyond the gene matches. In total, 666 healthy bone marrow donors made up the cohort. At the time of sampling, every cohort member was nominally healthy, though immune exposures that went unrecorded were likely present. The donor was CMV seronegative and belonged to the group of under 400 seronegative cohort members. A peripheral blood sample was collected from each donor, and TCR beta sequencing was performed on peripheral blood mononuclear cells. Genomic DNA was extracted from the blood cell samples with the Qiagen DNeasy Blood Extraction Kit. Library preparation used the immunoSEQ multiplex PCR assay. For the multiplex PCR, a mixture combining 60 forward primers for TCR Vbeta segments and 13 reverse primers for TCR Jbeta segments was used. Amplification of the CDR3 region of rearranged TCR beta genes was performed with a multiplex PCR assay on genomic DNA. The Illumina HiSeq System was used to sequence the amplified TCR beta libraries as 87-base-pair reads. Under the source paper's analysis protocol: Across the 600 to 700 repertoires, a later analysis counted roughly 77 million unique TCR beta chains, approximately 12 million of which were shared by at least two donors. Raw reads were error-corrected and collapsed into unique sequences with a nearest-neighbor algorithm that merged closely related sequences to remove PCR and sequencing errors. V, D and J gene segments were assigned by aligning CDR3 sequences to IMGT reference sequences. For a sequence to be retained, a match of at least six nucleotides was required to both a V gene segment and a J gene segment. A rearrangement counted as productive if the CDR3 had no stop codons and remained in frame with V and J, and every other rearrangement counted as non-productive. Following IMGT convention, CDR3 was defined as the stretch from the second conserved V-encoded cysteine up to the conserved J-encoded phenylalanine. In an earlier analysis of 587 of the donors, sequences lacking an unambiguous match to a single V gene segment were excluded. An earlier analysis of a few hundred of the donors classified V segments as functional when productive rearrangements were above 56.7% and as segregating when the standard deviation between donors was above 5%. A statistical classification framework was developed to diagnose cytomegalovirus status using the catalog of TCR beta chain sequences. In a later analysis, V and J genes were assigned by comparing TCR nucleotide sequences against IMGT/GENE-DB human TR gene sequences. Using the TCRdist pipeline, a later analysis assigned CDR3 sequences along with most-parsimonious VDJ recombination scenarios. In a later analysis, each TCR beta chain was defined by its CDR3 amino acid sequence together with its V-gene family, and reads lacking a unique V-gene family were excluded. To address suspected cross-contamination and a sequencing artifact, a later analysis removed approximately 600 highly shared, low-generation-probability nucleotide sequences. A later analysis calculated a clonal expansion index for each public chain from normalized within-repertoire ranks of inferred template counts. A later analysis computed generation probabilities with a VDJ recombination model fitted to out-of-frame rearrangements, and checked the results against IGoR. In a later analysis, TCR-TCR, TCR-HLA and TCR-CMV co-occurrence was scored with hypergeometric tests, and a repertoire-size bias correction was applied to TCR pairs. To estimate false discovery rates, a later analysis permuted the HLA or CMV assignments 20 times. In a later analysis, co-occurring TCRs were grouped using DBSCAN, with TCRdist sequence similarity added in when clustering inside HLA-allele-positive subsets. Co-occurrence clustering excluded repertoires with fewer than 30,000 or more than 120,000 public chains, plus five with anomalous nucleotide sharing. TCRdb stores this immuneACCESS table with in-frame sequences only. Part of the clones is absent; in the studies checked, under half of the shortfall reflects unresolved V genes, and no reason is known for the rest. From that table come the V and J calls and clone size; the DNA was used to work out D and trimming. This specimen's table enumerates 200,000 or so clones. The leading ten clones occupy around 0.74% of the sample.

For this clone: Its antigen is currently not known.

The sample taken for sequencing was PBMCs. The sequence was obtained from a boy aged 10-17 years in good health and CMV-seronegative. The rearrangement combines TRBV29-1 with TRBJ2-5, with 9 junctional bases fitting TRBD1. The sequenced DNA is TGCAGCGCCTTCCCGGGACAGGGAAAAGAGACCCAGTACTTC. This translates into CSAFPGQGKETQYF.